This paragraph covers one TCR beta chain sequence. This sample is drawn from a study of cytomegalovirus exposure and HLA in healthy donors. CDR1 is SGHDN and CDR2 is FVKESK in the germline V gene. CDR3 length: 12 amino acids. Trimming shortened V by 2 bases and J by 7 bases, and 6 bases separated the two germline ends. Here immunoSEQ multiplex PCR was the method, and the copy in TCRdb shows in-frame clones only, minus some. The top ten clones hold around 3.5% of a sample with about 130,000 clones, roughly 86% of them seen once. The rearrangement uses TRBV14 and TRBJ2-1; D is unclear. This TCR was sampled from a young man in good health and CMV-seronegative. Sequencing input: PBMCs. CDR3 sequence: CASSQSVNEQFF. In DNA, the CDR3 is TGTGCCAGCAGCCAATCGGTGAATGAGCAGTTCTTC.